A selection of T cell receptor beta chains follows, all from one sample in a study of a mutant IDH1 vaccine in newly diagnosed glioma. These receptors lack a known antigen. Produced via immunoSEQ multiplex PCR; TCRdb's table is partial and in-frame only. The top ten hold roughly 20% of the sample, which has 25,000 to 30,000 clones, 89% seen once. Sequenced material: PBMCs, taken from a glioma patient whose treatment included an IDH1 peptide vaccine. These receptors were collected from a man younger than 35 with glioma. The CDR3 runs from the conserved cysteine through the conserved F or W.

J gene: TRBJ1-2
V gene: TRBV20-1
CDR3 protein: CSATGVGGYTF

J gene: TRBJ1-5
V gene: TRBV15
CDR3 protein: CATSSLHQTPNQPQHF

J gene: TRBJ1-2
V gene: TRBV6-5
CDR3 protein: CASSTRDRFYGYTF

J gene: TRBJ1-2
V gene: TRBV19
CDR3 protein: CASSTTGGSGYTF

J gene: TRBJ2-4
V gene: TRBV19
CDR3 protein: CASSIPLRETAKNIQYF

J gene: TRBJ2-1
V gene: TRBV6-4
CDR3 protein: CASSEGLGSNEQFF

J gene: TRBJ2-2
V gene: TRBV7-6
CDR3 protein: CASSLGNTGELFF

J gene: TRBJ2-7
V gene: TRBV29-1
CDR3 protein: CSVERQGASYEQYF

J gene: TRBJ1-1
V gene: TRBV10-1
CDR3 protein: CASSGGKMTEAFF

J gene: TRBJ1-1
V gene: TRBV28
CDR3 protein: CASSLRRATTRAFF

J gene: TRBJ1-1
V gene: TRBV7-9
CDR3 protein: CASSGTGGLSEAFF

J gene: TRBJ1-1
V gene: TRBV28
CDR3 protein: CASSVQADTEAFF

J gene: TRBJ1-2
V gene: TRBV6-5
CDR3 protein: CASSQGPGYGYTF

J gene: TRBJ1-1
V gene: TRBV5-1
CDR3 protein: CASSMGQVNTEAFF

J gene: TRBJ1-1
V gene: TRBV27
CDR3 protein: CASSLGGGVTEAFF

J gene: TRBJ1-5
V gene: TRBV4-3
CDR3 protein: CASSLEGTGGQPQHF

J gene: TRBJ2-3
V gene: TRBV5-4
CDR3 protein: CASSSNEGFTEDTQYF

J gene: TRBJ2-7
V gene: TRBV7-2
CDR3 protein: CASSFPGQIYEQYF

J gene: TRBJ1-1
V gene: TRBV5-1
CDR3 protein: CASTRRPGQNTEAFF

J gene: TRBJ1-1
V gene: TRBV27
CDR3 protein: CASRLAWGGTEAFF

J gene: TRBJ1-1
V gene: TRBV6-1
CDR3 protein: CASSDWTGGNTEAFF

J gene: TRBJ1-5
V gene: TRBV4-1
CDR3 protein: CASSQEDYNQPQHF

J gene: TRBJ2-3
V gene: TRBV5-4
CDR3 protein: CASSPATSGSTDTQYF

J gene: TRBJ1-2
V gene: TRBV6-5
CDR3 protein: CASSYSTPGNVKWTF

J gene: TRBJ2-5
V gene: TRBV4-2
CDR3 protein: CASSHDLLAAGEETQYF

J gene: TRBJ1-2
V gene: TRBV4-3
CDR3 protein: CASSPDGPGNYGYTF

J gene: TRBJ1-4
V gene: TRBV5-4
CDR3 protein: CASRQTPTSEKLFF

J gene: TRBJ2-5
V gene: TRBV7-9
CDR3 protein: CASSLLGRSQETQYF

J gene: TRBJ2-2
V gene: TRBV5-5
CDR3 protein: CASSLALGTGELFF

J gene: TRBJ1-2
V gene: TRBV9
CDR3 protein: CASSVAPRADGYTF

J gene: TRBJ1-4
V gene: TRBV6-5
CDR3 protein: CASSPGWEEKLFF

J gene: TRBJ2-7
V gene: TRBV7-2
CDR3 protein: CASSFGPDYEQYF

J gene: TRBJ2-7
V gene: TRBV5-5
CDR3 protein: CASSLRGDEQYF

J gene: TRBJ1-2
V gene: TRBV7-2
CDR3 protein: CASTRGDGYTF

J gene: TRBJ2-1
V gene: TRBV5-4
CDR3 protein: CASSPATIFGDEQFF

J gene: TRBJ2-1
V gene: TRBV4-3
CDR3 protein: CASSQESGRRYEQFF

J gene: TRBJ2-7
V gene: TRBV6-6
CDR3 protein: CASSYLGQASYEQYF

J gene: TRBJ2-1
V gene: TRBV25-1
CDR3 protein: CASSDPSGRGGYNEQFF

J gene: TRBJ1-1
V gene: TRBV4-3
CDR3 protein: CASSQFQGTTEAFF

J gene: TRBJ2-3
V gene: TRBV14
CDR3 protein: CASSPQGRPSDTQYF

J gene: TRBJ1-2
V gene: TRBV19
CDR3 protein: CASSPNRGIEGYTF

J gene: TRBJ2-7
V gene: TRBV9
CDR3 protein: CASSPRTGLSYEQYF

J gene: TRBJ2-1
V gene: TRBV29-1
CDR3 protein: CSVVPPSNEQFF

J gene: TRBJ1-6
V gene: TRBV5-6
CDR3 protein: CASSLRFSGNSPLHF

J gene: TRBJ2-1
V gene: TRBV7-2
CDR3 protein: CASSSQGQQQFF

J gene: TRBJ1-2
V gene: TRBV6-5
CDR3 protein: CASSYSGQGGYGYTF